Listed below are T cell receptor beta chains from one sample, sequenced in a study of CD8+ T cells in alopecia areata. Sequencing was performed with immunoSEQ multiplex PCR; in TCRdb, only in-frame clones are kept and a portion is missing. The data contain about 160,000 clones, about three fifths of them singletons. Sequenced here: CD4+ T cells sorted from blood, sampled at week 4, from a patient treated with tofacitinib. The origin of the receptors is a human donor with alopecia areata. Each CDR3 is given with its conserved first and last residue. D genes are given only for firm matches. Not every row has a clone size; where given, it reads once, few, many or a size class.

>TRBV30|TRBD1|TRBJ2-5|-
TGTGCCTGGGGGAGGGACAGGGGCCTCGGGGGCCAGTACTTC
CAWGRDRGLGGQYF
>TRBV30|-|TRBJ2-5|-
TGTGCCTGGAGTGGAGTGGGCACAACCCGAGAGACCCAGTACTTC
CAWSGVGTTRETQYF
>TRBV30|TRBD1|TRBJ2-7|-
TGTGCCTGCAGGACAGGAACCTACGAGCAGTACTTC
CACRTGTYEQYF
>TRBV23-1|TRBD1|TRBJ1-5|few
TGCGCCAGCGGAAGGCGCCGGGACAGGGGGAATGATAGCAATCAGCCCCAGCATTTT
CASGRRRDRGNDSNQPQHF
>TRBV29-1|TRBD1|TRBJ2-1|few
TGCAGCGTTGAAGGGGGGCCGGGACAGGGTTACAATGAGCAGTTCTTC
CSVEGGPGQGYNEQFF
>TRBV9|-|TRBJ1-6|-
TGTGCCAGCAGCGTAGAGACAAATTCACCCCTCCACTTT
CASSVETNSPLHF
>TRBV29-1|-|TRBJ2-3|-
TGCAGCGGGCGGCAGAGGACGCAGTATTTT
CSGRQRTQYF
>TRBV7-2|-|TRBJ2-1|few
TGTGCCTGGGGGGGCGAAGATGAGCAGTTCTTC
CAWGGEDEQFF
>TRBV5-6|TRBD1|TRBJ1-6|-
TGTGCCAGCAGCACAGGGGCCTACTATAATTCACCCCTCCACTTT
CASSTGAYYNSPLHF
>TRBV5-6|-|TRBJ2-1|-
TGTGCCAGCAGCTTGGTCACCCTGGATGAGCAGTTCTTC
CASSLVTLDEQFF
>TRBV7-2|TRBD1|TRBJ1-3|-
TGTGCCAGCAGCCCCCGGACAGGCTCTGGAAACACCATATATTTT
CASSPRTGSGNTIYF
>TRBV5-1|TRBD2|TRBJ2-1|-
TGCGCCAGCAGCGCGGGACTAGCGGGGGGTGCGAATGAGCAGTTCTTC
CASSAGLAGGANEQFF
>TRBV30|-|TRBJ1-2|-
TGTGCCTGGAGTGTACCAAGACGGGTTTGGAGGGATGGCTACACCTTC
CAWSVPRRVWRDGYTF
>TRBV5-6|-|TRBJ2-1|-
TGTGCCAGCAGCTTTACACAGGTATCCTACAATGAGCAGTTCTTC
CASSFTQVSYNEQFF
>TRBV19|TRBD2|TRBJ2-3|few
TGTGCCAGTAGTATTGGACTAGCGGCGTATTTT
CASSIGLAAYF
>TRBV9|-|TRBJ1-2|-
TGTGCCAGCAGCGTAGTACAGGGAAAGATCGCCAATGGCTACACCTTC
CASSVVQGKIANGYTF
>TRBV5-1|-|TRBJ2-3|-
TGCGCCAGCAGCTTGGGGCAAGATACGCAGTATTTT
CASSLGQDTQYF
>TRBV29-1|-|TRBJ1-5|once
TGCAGCGTTGTGGAGAGTAGCAATCAGCCCCAGCATTTT
CSVVESSNQPQHF
>TRBV9|-|TRBJ1-1|-
TGTGCCAGCAGCGAAAGCGTGGTGAACACTGAAGCTTTCTTT
CASSESVVNTEAFF
>TRBV6-5|-|TRBJ1-1|-
TGTGCCAGCGGGACCCCCACTGAAGCTTTCTTT
CASGTPTEAFF
>TRBV30|-|TRBJ2-7|-
TGTGCCTGGAGCAGGAGGGACGAGCAGTACTTC
CAWSRRDEQYF
>TRBV29-1|TRBD1|TRBJ2-3|-
TGCAGCGCCCGGGACAGAATAAGCACAGATACGCAGTATTTT
CSARDRISTDTQYF
>TRBV11-2|-|TRBJ1-6|-
TGTGCCAGCACCCCTCGGGTCGATTCACCCCTCCACTTT
CASTPRVDSPLHF
>TRBV29-1|TRBD2|TRBJ2-7|-
TGCAGCGTTGAATATCCTAGCGGGGGGCGAACCTACGAGCAGTACTTC
CSVEYPSGGRTYEQYF
>TRBV18|-|TRBJ2-7|-
TGTGCCAGCTCATCCCGAGCAGAGGTCTACGAGCAGTACTTC
CASSSRAEVYEQYF
>TRBV7-3|-|TRBJ2-2|few
TGTGCCAGCAGCTTATCCGGGGTCGGGCTAGTGGACACCGGGGAGCTGTTTTTT
CASSLSGVGLVDTGELFF
>TRBV15|TRBD1|TRBJ2-7|-
TGTGCCACCAGCACAATTCAGGGGGCCAGGTACGAGCAGTACTTC
CATSTIQGARYEQYF
>TRBV29-1|TRBD1|TRBJ1-1|-
TGCAGCGCTCTGACAGGGGACACTGAAGCTTTCTTT
CSALTGDTEAFF
>TRBV29-1|-|TRBJ1-1|few
TGCAGCGTTATAACAGGGTGGAACACTGAAGCTTTCTTT
CSVITGWNTEAFF
>TRBV9|-|TRBJ1-1|few
TGTGCCAGCAGCGTAAGGGCGAACACTGAAGCTTTCTTT
CASSVRANTEAFF
>TRBV29-1|TRBD1|TRBJ1-1|-
TGCAGCGCGGGGGACAGAACCTTT
CSAGDRTF
>TRBV5-6|-|TRBJ2-5|-
TGTGCCAGCAGCCGAAGGGCAGAAGAGACCCAGTACTTC
CASSRRAEETQYF
>TRBV7-9|-|TRBJ2-1|-
TGTGCCAGCAGCTCAATGCTGGGGTTTGAGCAGTTCTTC
CASSSMLGFEQFF
>TRBV6-6|-|TRBJ1-1|-
TGTGCCAGCAGTTATGGGGAGAGCACTGAAGCTTTCTTT
CASSYGESTEAFF
>TRBV15|TRBD2|TRBJ2-1|-
TGTGCCACCAGCGGAAGACTAGCGGGATACAATGAGCAGTTCTTC
CATSGRLAGYNEQFF
>TRBV15|-|TRBJ1-1|-
TGTGCCACCAGCGGGAGGGACGGTAAGAACACTGAAGCTTTCTTT
CATSGRDGKNTEAFF
>TRBV18|TRBD1|TRBJ1-6|-
TGTGCCAGCTCACTCCGGGACAGGGAGTCACCCCTCCACTTT
CASSLRDRESPLHF
>TRBV29-1|-|TRBJ2-1|-
TGCAGCGTTGAAGACCTCGGAGGGCCGGCCTACAATGAGCAGTTCTTC
CSVEDLGGPAYNEQFF
>TRBV18|TRBD1|TRBJ2-7|-
TGTGCCAGCTCACCAGGGGACAGGCCCTCCTACGAGCAGTACTTC
CASSPGDRPSYEQYF
>TRBV9|-|TRBJ1-2|-
TGTGCCAGCAGCGTAGTTTCACAGGGTTTCTATGGCTACACCTTC
CASSVVSQGFYGYTF
>TRBV6-5|-|TRBJ1-1|-
TGTGCCAGCAGTTACGACGGGAACACTGAAGCTTTCTTT
CASSYDGNTEAFF
>TRBV30|-|TRBJ1-5|-
TGTGCCTGGAGCCACAGGGCCGATCAGCCCCAGCATTTT
CAWSHRADQPQHF
>TRBV4-2|-|TRBJ2-1|-
TGTGCCAGCTCCCTTCGGGGGTCTGGGGAGCAGTTCTTC
CASSLRGSGEQFF
>TRBV30|-|TRBJ2-5|-
TGTGCCTGGACAAATCAAGAGACCCAGTACTTC
CAWTNQETQYF
>TRBV30|TRBD1|TRBJ2-2|few
TGTGCCTGGAGCCTCGGGACAGGTTACGGGGAGCTGTTTTTT
CAWSLGTGYGELFF
>TRBV29-1|-|TRBJ2-7|-
TGCAGCGTAGCCGTCTCCTACGAGCAGTACTTC
CSVAVSYEQYF
>TRBV13|-|TRBJ2-3|-
TGTGCCAGCAGCCGCAGGGTCCTCACAGATACGCAGTATTTT
CASSRRVLTDTQYF
>TRBV29-1|TRBD1|TRBJ2-7|-
TGCAGCGCTGGGGGACAGGGGACCGAGCAGTACTTC
CSAGGQGTEQYF
>TRBV30|-|TRBJ1-1|-
TGTGCCTGGAGTGTATTCGGCGGGGGTGTGAACACTGAAGCTTTCTTT
CAWSVFGGGVNTEAFF
>TRBV11-2|-|TRBJ1-1|-
TGTGCCAGCGCCTTCTACGTAGGGAACACTGAAGCTTTCTTT
CASAFYVGNTEAFF
>TRBV29-1|-|TRBJ1-2|-
TGCAGCGTTGCGGACTATGGCTACACCTTC
CSVADYGYTF
>TRBV4-1|-|TRBJ1-6|few
TGCGCCAGCAGCCAAACCTCAGGAGTCTCCTATAATTCACCCCTCCACTTT
CASSQTSGVSYNSPLHF
>TRBV29-1|TRBD1|TRBJ1-2|-
TGCAGCGGCTGGACAGGGCGCCCCAACTATGGCTACACCTTC
CSGWTGRPNYGYTF
>TRBV30|TRBD1|TRBJ1-2|-
TGTGCCTTAAAGCCGGGACAGGGAGGGTACGGCTACACCTTC
CALKPGQGGYGYTF